The 15 T cell receptor beta chains presented below share a single source sample, sequenced in a study of T cell responses to AZD1222 COVID-19 vaccine (dated by TCRdb to the early 2020s). Taken with the paper, the label for time point translates to: baseline before first vaccination. Libraries were constructed by the immunoSEQ multiplex PCR assay. TCRdb limited this immuneACCESS table to in-frame rearrangements with V and J called. A share of clones is missing; checked studies link under half to unresolved V genes, and the rest is unexplained. This sample holds around 130,000 clones; approximately 83% were observed only once. The ten biggest clones cover approximately 8.5% of the sample. Sequencing was performed on peripheral blood, taken on day 0 of AZD1222 vaccination. These receptors all stem from an adult in good health.

The chain carries TRBV11-3 and TRBJ2-7; either TRBD1 or TRBD2 may supply D (5 bases each). Germline V lookup: CDR1 SGHNT, CDR2 YENEEA. V was trimmed by 0 bases and J by 7 bases, leaving 16 bases between them. The CDR3 covers 15 residues. CDR3 DNA: TGTGCCAGCAGCTTAGATGGGACGGACTTACTTGAGCAGTACTTC. Translation: CASSLDGTDLLEQYF. Together with reference TRBV11-3 and TRBJ2-7, the CDR3 gives the full variable domain: EAGVVQSPRYKIIEKKQPVAFWCNPISGHNTLYWYLQNLGQGPELLIRYENEEAVDDSQLPKDRFSAERLKGVDSTLKIQPAELGDSAVYLCASSLDGTDLLEQYFGPGTRLTVT.

This clone was recorded once. The chain is built from TRBV6-5 and TRBJ1-4; 8 nucleotides match TRBD1. V lost 6 bases, J lost 8 bases, and 8 bases stayed unmatched. Germline values: CDR1 MNHEY, CDR2 SVGAGI. The CDR3 totals 14 residues. The CDR3 region is CASSPGTGREKLFF. The CDR3 DNA reads TGTGCCAGCAGCCCAGGGACAGGTCGGGAAAAACTGTTTTTT.

The CDR3 DNA is TGTGCCTGGGCCCAGATTACCTATAATTCACCCCTCCACTTT. Amino acids: CAWAQITYNSPLHF. The gene calls are TRBV30 and TRBJ1-6; D remains ambiguous. The CDR3 has 14 amino acids. Looked up from germline, CDR1 is GTSNPN and CDR2 is SVGIG (reference sequence). The V and J ends lost 5 bases and 2 bases respectively, with 10 bases between them. Full variable domain (outside the CDR3, taken from reference TRBV30 and TRBJ1-6): SQTIHQWPATLVQPVGSPLSLECTVEGTSNPNLYWYRQAAGRGLQLLFYSVGIGQISSEVPQNLSASRPQDRQFILSSKKLLLSDSGFYLCAWAQITYNSPLHFGNGTRLTVT.

The rearrangement joins TRBV30 to TRBJ2-7; D assignment may be TRBD1 or TRBD2 (5 bases each). This CDR3 is built from 14 residues. V lost 2 bases and J lost 3, with 14 bases in between. Germline CDR1 GTSNPN, CDR2 SVGIG (reference sequence). As DNA, the CDR3 is TGTGCCTGGAGTCTGGGGACGGATAGCTACGAGCAGTACTTC. Its translation: CAWSLGTDSYEQYF.

The chain employs TRBV29-1 and TRBJ1-1; the D is unclear. The CDR3 is 11 amino acids. Germline V CDR1 and CDR2: SQVTM, ANQGSEA. V gave up 8 bases and J gave up 4 bases, with 11 bases separating them. CDR3 sequence reads: CSFKGITEAFF. In nucleotides, the CDR3 is TGCAGCTTTAAAGGAATCACTGAAGCTTTCTTT. Using reference TRBV29-1 and TRBJ1-1 for the parts outside the CDR3, the full variable domain is SAVISQKPSRDICQRGTSLTIQCQVDSQVTMMFWYRQQPGQSLTLIATANQGSEATYESGFVIDKFPISRPNLTFSTLTVSNMSPEDSSIYLCSFKGITEAFFGQGTRLTVV.

There are a few counts of this clone. The rearrangement joins TRBV7-9 to TRBJ1-6; TRBD1 agrees at 8 bases. CDR1 is SEHNR, CDR2 FQNEAQ, per germline (reference sequence). There are 16 residues in the CDR3. J was trimmed by 14 bases and V by 5 bases; bases with no gene match: 17. The CDR3 protein is CASSPHPRQGTNTLHF. CDR3 DNA: TGTGCCAGCAGCCCCCACCCTCGACAGGGGACTAACACCCTCCACTTT.

The table lists this clone with a count of one. V usage is TRBV5-1 and J usage is TRBJ2-7; no firm D call. The CDR3 consists of 11 residues. Germline V lookup: CDR1 SGHRS, CDR2 YFSETQ. V lost 4 bases and J 3 bases, leaving 5 bases between the germline ends. The CDR3 DNA follows: TGCGCCAGCAGCCAGGACTACGAGCAGTACTTC. Its translation is CASSQDYEQYF.

Here the CDR3 DNA reads TGTGCCACCAGTGCTGGGGGGAGGCAGGGGTCCTACGAGCAGTACTTC. It is translated as CATSAGGRQGSYEQYF. This chain joins TRBV24-1 and TRBJ2-7; D may correspond to TRBD1 or TRBD2 (6 bases each). The CDR3 runs 16 residues. With 5 bases removed from V and 1 base from J, the gap between germline ends came to 17 bases. Germline V gives CDR1 KGHDR, CDR2 SFDVKD.

This clone was counted a few times. The rearrangement joins TRBV12-3 or TRBV12-4 to TRBJ2-7; D not certain. Trimming shortened V by 3 bases and J by 4 bases, and 4 bases separated the two germline ends. The CDR3 totals 11 residues. CDR3 DNA sequence: TGTGCCAGCAGTTTGGAGTACGAGCAGTACTTC. The encoded protein is CASSLEYEQYF.

This clone appeared a single time. This chain connects TRBV12-3 or TRBV12-4 to TRBJ1-1, with D possibly TRBD1 on 6 matching bases. This CDR3 has 13 amino acids. V gave up 0 bases and J gave up 11 bases, with 13 bases separating them. CDR3 residues: CASSLAGGRRAFF. The CDR3 DNA reads as TGTGCCAGCAGTTTAGCGGGGGGCCGGAGGGCTTTCTTT.

This chain links TRBV7-9 with TRBJ1-2; D ambiguous. This CDR3 is built from 15 residues. The germline V and J ends were trimmed by 2 bases and 1 base, with 11 bases remaining between them. From germline, CDR1 is SEHNR and CDR2 FQNEAQ (reference sequence). The CDR3 here is CASSLRFNSNYGYTF. As DNA, the CDR3 is TGTGCCAGCAGCTTAAGGTTTAACAGTAACTATGGCTACACCTTC.

V is TRBV5-4 and J is TRBJ2-3, with no clear D. V was shortened by 1 base and J by 6 bases, with 9 bases between the two germline ends. Per the germline V gene, CDR1 is SGHNT and CDR2 is YYREEE (reference sequence). The CDR3 covers 13 residues. The CDR3 spells CASSLRIEDTQYF. In DNA form, the CDR3 reads TGTGCCAGCAGCTTGCGGATTGAGGATACGCAGTATTTT.

The chain carries TRBV5-1 and TRBJ1-4, with D perhaps matching TRBD1 (5 bases). Trimming shortened V by 3 bases and J by 7 bases, and 13 bases separated the two germline ends. The germline V gene has CDR1 SGHRS and CDR2 YFSETQ. This CDR3 contains 14 residues. CDR3: CASSSDLGGEKLFF. CDR3 nucleotides: TGCGCCAGCAGCTCTGACCTGGGGGGTGAAAAACTGTTTTTT.

This clone was picked up a small number of times. Other DNA sequences in the same sample also yield this CDR3. J is TRBJ2-3 and V is TRBV7-3; D is tentatively TRBD1 or TRBD2 (6 bases each). Trimming pared 3 bases from V and 1 base from J, leaving 11 bases between. The CDR3 totals 15 residues. The V gene's germline CDR1 is SGHTA and CDR2 FQGTGA. CDR3 protein: CASSFSGARTDTQYF. The CDR3 nucleotides are TGTGCCAGCAGCTTCTCGGGGGCCCGCACAGATACGCAGTATTTT.

V and J are TRBV7-2 and TRBJ2-3; 9 bases map to TRBD2. CDR1 and CDR2 from the germline V gene are SGHTA and FQGNSA. The CDR3 runs 15 residues. The V and J ends lost 5 bases and 0 bases, in that order; junction bases with no gene match: 3. The CDR3, as DNA: TGTGCCAGCAGCCCGACTAGCGGCAGCACAGATACGCAGTATTTT. Encoded protein: CASSPTSGSTDTQYF.